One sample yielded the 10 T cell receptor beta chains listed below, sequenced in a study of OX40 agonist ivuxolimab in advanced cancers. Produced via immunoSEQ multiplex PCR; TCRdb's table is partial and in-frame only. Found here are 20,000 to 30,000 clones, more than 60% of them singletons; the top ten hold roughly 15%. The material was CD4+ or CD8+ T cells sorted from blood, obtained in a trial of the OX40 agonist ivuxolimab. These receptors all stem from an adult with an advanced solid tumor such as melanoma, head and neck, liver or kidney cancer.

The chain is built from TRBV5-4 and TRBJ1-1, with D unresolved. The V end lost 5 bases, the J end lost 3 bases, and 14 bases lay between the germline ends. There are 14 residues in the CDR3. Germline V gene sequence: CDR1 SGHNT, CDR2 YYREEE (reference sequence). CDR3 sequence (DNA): TGTGCCAGCAGTCTACCGGCCGGGTACACTGAAGCTTTCTTT. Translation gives CASSLPAGYTEAFF.

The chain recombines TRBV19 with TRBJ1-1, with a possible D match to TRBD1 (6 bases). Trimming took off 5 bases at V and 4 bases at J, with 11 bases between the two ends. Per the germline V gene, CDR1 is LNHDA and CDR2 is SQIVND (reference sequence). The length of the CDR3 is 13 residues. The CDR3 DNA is TGTGCCAGTAGTTTAGGGGGACCCACTGAAGCTTTCTTT. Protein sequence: CASSLGGPTEAFF.

The CDR3 protein is CASSSKSGGSTDTQYF. CDR3 DNA: TGTGCCAGCAGTTCGAAAAGCGGGGGAAGCACAGATACGCAGTATTTT. This chain joins TRBV6-5 and TRBJ2-3, with 8 bases identical to TRBD2. Trimming removed 4 bases from V and 0 bases from J; junction bases left unmatched: 6. CDR1 is MNHEY and CDR2 is SVGAGI in the germline V gene. The CDR3 length is 16 residues.

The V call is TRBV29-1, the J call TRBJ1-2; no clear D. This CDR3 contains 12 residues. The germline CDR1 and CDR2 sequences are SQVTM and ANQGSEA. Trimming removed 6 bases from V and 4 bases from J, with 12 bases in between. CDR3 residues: CSVGGDLYGYTF. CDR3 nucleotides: TGCAGCGTAGGCGGAGATCTCTATGGCTACACCTTC.

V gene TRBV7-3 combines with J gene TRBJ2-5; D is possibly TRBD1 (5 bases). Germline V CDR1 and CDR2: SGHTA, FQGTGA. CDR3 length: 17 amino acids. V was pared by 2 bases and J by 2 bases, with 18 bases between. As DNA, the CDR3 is TGTGCCAGCAGCTTAGGTCCAGGGCTCTCCGATCAAGAGACCCAGTACTTC. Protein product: CASSLGPGLSDQETQYF. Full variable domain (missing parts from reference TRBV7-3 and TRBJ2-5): GAGVSQTPSNKVTEKGKYVELRCDPISGHTALYWYRQSLGQGPEFLIYFQGTGAADDSGLPNDRFFAVRPEGSVSTLKIQRTERGDSAVYLCASSLGPGLSDQETQYFGPGTRLLVL.

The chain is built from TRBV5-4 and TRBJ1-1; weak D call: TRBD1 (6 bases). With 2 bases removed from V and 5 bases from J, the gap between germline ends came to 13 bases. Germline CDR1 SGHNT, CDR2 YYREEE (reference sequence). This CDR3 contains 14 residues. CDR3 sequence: CASSFWSGATEAFF. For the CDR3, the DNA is TGTGCCAGCAGCTTTTGGTCAGGGGCGACTGAAGCTTTCTTT.

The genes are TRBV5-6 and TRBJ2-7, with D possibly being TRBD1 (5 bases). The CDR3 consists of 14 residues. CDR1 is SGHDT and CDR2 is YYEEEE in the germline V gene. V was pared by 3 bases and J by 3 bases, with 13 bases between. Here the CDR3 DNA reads TGTGCCAGCAGCTGGCAAGGGGAAGTCTACGAGCAGTACTTC. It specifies CASSWQGEVYEQYF.

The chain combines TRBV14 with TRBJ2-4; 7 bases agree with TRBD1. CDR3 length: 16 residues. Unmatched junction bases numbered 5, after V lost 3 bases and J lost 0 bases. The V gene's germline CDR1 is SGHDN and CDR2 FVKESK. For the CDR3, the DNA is TGTGCCAGCAGCCAGACAGGGTCACTAGCCAAAAACATTCAGTACTTC. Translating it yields CASSQTGSLAKNIQYF. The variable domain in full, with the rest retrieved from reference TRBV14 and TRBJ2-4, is EAGVTQFPSHSVIEKGQTVTLRCDPISGHDNLYWYRRVMGKEIKFLLHFVKESKQDESGMPNNRFLAERTGGTYSTLKVQPAELEDSGVYFCASSQTGSLAKNIQYFGAGTRLSVL.

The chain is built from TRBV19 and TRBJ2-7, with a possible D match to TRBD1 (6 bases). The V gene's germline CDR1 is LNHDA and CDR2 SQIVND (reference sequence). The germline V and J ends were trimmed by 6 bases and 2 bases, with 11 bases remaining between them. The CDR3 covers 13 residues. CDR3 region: CASSMGHPYEQYF. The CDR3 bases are TGTGCCAGTAGCATGGGACATCCCTACGAGCAGTACTTC.

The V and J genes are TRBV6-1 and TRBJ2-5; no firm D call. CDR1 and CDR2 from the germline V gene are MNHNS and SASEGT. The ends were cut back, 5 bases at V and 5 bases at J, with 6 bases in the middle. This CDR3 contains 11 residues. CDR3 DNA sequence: TGTGCCAGCAGTTACAGTGAGACCCAGTACTTC. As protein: CASSYSETQYF.